These 29 T cell receptor beta chains were sequenced from one sample in a study of blood T cell repertoires in COVID-19. Sequenced by immunoSEQ multiplex PCR; TCRdb stores in-frame clones only, minus some. The sample consists of about 350,000 clones, 75% to 90% of them appearing once. The sample comprised peripheral blood. Receptors originate from a woman aged 60 to 75 with COVID-19, enrolled during active disease.

This chain connects TRBV29-1 to TRBJ2-4, with a tentative D call TRBD2 (5 bases). The CDR3 totals 14 residues. V was shortened by 0 bases and J by 8 bases, with 14 bases between the two germline ends. The germline gives CDR1 SQVTM, CDR2 ANQGSEA. The CDR3 protein is CSVEEHEGTYIQYF. CDR3 coding DNA: TGCAGCGTTGAAGAGCACGAGGGTACATACATTCAGTACTTC.

This clone was seen only once. Here the CDR3 DNA reads TGTGCCAGCAGCCAAGGCTACCAGCCCCAGCATTTT. The encoded protein is CASSQGYQPQHF. The chain carries TRBV3-1 (or the pseudogene TRBV3-2) and TRBJ1-5; no clear D gene. V was pared by 1 base and J by 7 bases, with 5 bases between. The CDR3 is 12 residues long. Germline-derived CDR1 and CDR2 are LGHDT and YNNKEL (reference sequence).

In nucleotides, the CDR3 is TGCGCCAGCAGCCAAGATGGAAGCGGGGGGGTAGGAGATACGCAGTATTTT. It translates to CASSQDGSGGVGDTQYF. The chain is built from TRBV4-3 and TRBJ2-3, with 10 bases aligning to TRBD2. The trim removed 0 bases at V and 5 bases at J, leaving 8 bases unmatched. The CDR3 loop spans 17 amino acids. The germline V gene has CDR1 LGHNA and CDR2 YSLEER.

This chain links TRBV6-2 or TRBV6-3 with TRBJ1-1; no definite D call. CDR1 is MNHEY, CDR2 SVGEGT, per germline. The CDR3 is 13 residues long. Between the trimmed V and J ends, which lost 0 bases and 11 bases, there was a span of 13 bases. This CDR3 reads CASSYSGSIKAFF. In DNA, the CDR3 is TGTGCCAGCAGTTACTCCGGGTCCATAAAGGCTTTCTTT.

This chain links TRBV7-2 with TRBJ1-1, with 8 bases identical to TRBD1. This CDR3 spans 15 amino acids. The ends lost 0 bases at V and 7 bases at J; junction bases unmatched: 7. Germline lookup yields CDR1 SGHTA and CDR2 FQGNSA. This CDR3 is CASSLAQGARGEAFF. The CDR3 DNA reads as TGTGCCAGCAGCTTAGCCCAGGGGGCGCGAGGTGAAGCTTTCTTT.

This sequence joins TRBV29-1 and TRBJ2-5, with a weak D call TRBD2 (6 bases). The germline V gene encodes CDR1 SQVTM and CDR2 ANQGSEA. The V end was cut by 7 bases, the J end by 2 bases, with 11 bases between. The CDR3 spans 12 residues. The CDR3 nucleotides are TGCAGCGCGGCGGGACTGCAAGAGACCCAGTACTTC. It is translated as CSAAGLQETQYF.

The chain employs TRBV30 and TRBJ1-1; 11 nucleotides match TRBD1. Germline assignment: CDR1 GTSNPN and CDR2 SVGIG (reference sequence). The CDR3 has 16 amino acids. J lost 5 bases, V lost 2 bases, and 10 bases had no gene match. The CDR3 loop is CAWSRGQGGRGTEAFF. CDR3 in DNA: TGTGCCTGGAGTAGGGGACAGGGGGGGAGAGGGACTGAAGCTTTCTTT.

This clone was detected a few times. V gene TRBV5-1 combines with J gene TRBJ1-1; 10 bases map to TRBD1. This CDR3 spans 15 amino acids. CDR1 and CDR2 from the germline V gene are SGHRS and YFSETQ. V was pared by 7 bases and J by 5 bases, with 11 bases of the junction left unmatched. CDR3 DNA: TGCGCCAGCGGCCGGGACAGGGGTCGGTTGACTGAAGCTTTCTTT. This encodes CASGRDRGRLTEAFF.

J is TRBJ1-1 and V is TRBV28; D is unresolved. Germline loops: CDR1 MDHEN, CDR2 SYDVKM. The germline V and J ends were trimmed by 3 bases and 11 bases, with 13 bases remaining between them. The CDR3 is 12 amino acids. This CDR3 reads CASSFSSFGAFF. The CDR3 nucleotides read TGTGCCAGCAGTTTTAGCAGTTTCGGGGCTTTCTTT.

CDR3 amino acids: CASSPAGYGYTF. The CDR3 DNA follows: TGTGCCAGCTCACCGGCTGGCTATGGCTACACCTTC. The rearrangement links TRBV18 to TRBJ1-2, with no clear D. Trimming stripped 3 bases from V and 4 bases from J, with 6 bases between. Per the germline V gene, CDR1 is KGHSH and CDR2 is LQKENI. The CDR3 extends over 12 amino acids.

CDR3 nucleotides: TGTGCCAGCAGCTTGTATGCAGGGATGAACACTGAAGCTTTCTTT. Translating gives CASSLYAGMNTEAFF. The rearrangement joins TRBV5-4 to TRBJ1-1; perhaps TRBD1 as D (5 bases). CDR3 length: 15 amino acids. V gave up 1 base and J gave up 0 bases, with 10 bases separating them. Looked up from germline, CDR1 is SGHNT and CDR2 is YYREEE (reference sequence).

This chain uses TRBV7-8 with TRBJ1-3; no firm D call. V lost 6 bases and J 3 bases, leaving 9 bases between the germline ends. The germline V gene has CDR1 SGHVS and CDR2 FQNEAQ. CDR3 length: 13 amino acids. The CDR3 reads CASSSTHGNTIYF. Here the CDR3 DNA reads TGTGCCAGCAGTAGTACGCATGGAAACACCATATATTTT.

The J gene is TRBJ2-1, the V gene TRBV19; D is undetermined. Trimming took 0 bases from V and 3 from J, leaving 9 bases between them. The CDR3 length is 15 residues. Looked up from germline, CDR1 is LNHDA and CDR2 is SQIVND (reference sequence). CDR3 loop: CASSIDMGSYNEQFF. The CDR3 nucleotides are TGTGCCAGTAGTATAGATATGGGCAGCTACAATGAGCAGTTCTTC.

With respect to this clone: This sample includes further DNA sequences coding for the same CDR3. The chain has TRBV20-1 and TRBJ2-7; 9 nucleotides line up with TRBD1. V lost 6 bases, J lost 3 bases, and 0 bases stayed unmatched. Germline CDR1 is DFQATT and CDR2 is SNEGSKA (reference sequence). The length of the CDR3 is 11 residues. In DNA form, the CDR3 reads TGCAGTGCGACAGGGGGCTACGAGCAGTACTTC. This sequence encodes CSATGGYEQYF.

The chain has TRBV5-1 and TRBJ1-6; 7 bases map to TRBD1. The germline CDR1 and CDR2 sequences are SGHRS and YFSETQ. V gave up 1 base and J gave up 5 bases; unmatched junction bases: 3. This CDR3 spans 15 amino acids. The CDR3, as DNA: TGCGCCAGCAGCTTGCGCAGGGGGGATAATTCACCCCTCCACTTT. It codes for CASSLRRGDNSPLHF.

The chain uses TRBV24-1 and TRBJ2-2, with 8 bases identical to TRBD1. This CDR3 contains 16 residues. Looked up from germline, CDR1 is KGHDR and CDR2 is SFDVKD. With V trimmed by 5 bases and J by 2 bases, 6 bases remained unmatched. CDR3 DNA sequence: TGTGCCACCAGTGGGAAAGGACAGGGCAACACCGGGGAGCTGTTTTTT. Amino acids: CATSGKGQGNTGELFF.

This clone was observed once. CDR3 in amino acids: CASSQSTGEADTQYF. CDR3 bases: TGCGCCAGCAGCCAATCTACGGGGGAGGCAGATACGCAGTATTTT. V gene TRBV4-3 combines with J gene TRBJ2-3; D perhaps matches TRBD2 (6 bases). The germline V gene encodes CDR1 LGHNA and CDR2 YSLEER. Trimming removed 2 bases at V and 4 bases at J, with 13 bases between. The CDR3 length is 15 residues.

V usage is TRBV7-2 and J usage is TRBJ1-3; TRBD1 is a possible D gene (6 bases). Germline V lookup: CDR1 SGHTA, CDR2 FQGNSA. The CDR3 sequence is 16 residues long. Trimming stripped 1 base from V and 4 bases from J, with 14 bases between. The CDR3 sequence: CASSLGGRLGGNTIYF. In DNA form, the CDR3 reads TGTGCCAGCAGCTTAGGGGGGCGTCTTGGAGGAAACACCATATATTTT.

This clone was found once. The chain carries TRBV7-3 and TRBJ2-3; D uncertain. Germline V gene sequence: CDR1 SGHTA, CDR2 FQGTGA. Trimming left V 5 bases short and J 6 bases short, with 12 bases between. The CDR3 extends over 13 amino acids. This chain's CDR3 is CASSRAMVDTQYF. CDR3 coding DNA: TGTGCCAGCAGCCGAGCAATGGTTGATACGCAGTATTTT.

The J gene is TRBJ1-2, the V gene TRBV27, with TRBD1 as a possible D gene (5 bases). Trimming removed 6 bases from V and 1 base from J, with 12 bases in between. This CDR3 has 14 amino acids. Germline V gene data show CDR1 as MNHEY and CDR2 as SMNVEV (reference sequence). In DNA, the CDR3 is TGTGCCAGCAGCTCACTGGGGGGTAACTATGGCTACACCTTC. Translating it yields CASSSLGGNYGYTF.

This clone was seen more than once but under ten times. V is TRBV7-2 and J is TRBJ2-7, with D tentatively TRBD2 (6 bases). Germline V gives CDR1 SGHTA, CDR2 FQGNSA. The CDR3 sequence is 14 residues long. V was shortened by 4 bases and J by 2 bases, with 12 bases between the two germline ends. The CDR3 region is CASSSPPGAYEQYF. The DNA of the CDR3 is TGTGCCAGCAGCTCCCCCCCGGGAGCCTACGAGCAGTACTTC.

The V call is TRBV19, the J call TRBJ1-5; 9 bases align to TRBD1. CDR1 and CDR2 (germline): LNHDA, SQIVND (reference sequence). The CDR3 length is 17 residues. The junction had 9 bases not matched to a gene; V was cut back by 6 bases and J by 0 bases. CDR3 in DNA: TGTGCCAGTAGCCCAACGGACAGGGGCGATAGCAATCAGCCCCAGCATTTT. It translates to CASSPTDRGDSNQPQHF. Filled out from reference TRBV19 and TRBJ1-5, the complete variable domain reads DGGITQSPKYLFRKEGQNVTLSCEQNLNHDAMYWYRQDPGQGLRLIYYSQIVNDFQKGDIAEGYSVSREKKESFPLTVTSAQKNPTAFYLCASSPTDRGDSNQPQHFGDGTRLSIL.

V is TRBV27 and J is TRBJ1-2; D is unresolved. Germline V lookup: CDR1 MNHEY, CDR2 SMNVEV (reference sequence). This CDR3 is 13 amino acids long. V lost 3 bases to trimming and J lost 2 bases, with 7 bases between them. CDR3: CASSLRQNYGYTF. The CDR3 coding sequence is TGTGCCAGCAGTTTGAGGCAGAACTATGGCTACACCTTC.

The genes are TRBV7-8 and TRBJ2-3, with D perhaps TRBD2 (6 bases). The CDR3 is 16 residues long. The V and J ends lost 6 bases and 2 bases respectively, with 18 bases between them. Per germline, CDR1 SGHVS and CDR2 FQNEAQ. In DNA form, the CDR3 reads TGTGCCAGCAGTTCAGACCTTGGGGGGACCACAGATACGCAGTATTTT. Translation: CASSSDLGGTTDTQYF.

The CDR3 loop is CASSPGTAVLRGYTF. The CDR3 DNA is TGCGCCAGCAGCCCGGGGACAGCCGTTCTGCGGGGCTACACCTTC. The rearrangement uses TRBV5-1 and TRBJ1-2; 7 positions match TRBD1. V was pared by 4 bases and J by 8 bases, with 14 bases of the junction left unmatched. CDR3 length: 15 residues. The germline V gene encodes CDR1 SGHRS and CDR2 YFSETQ.

This chain links TRBV18 with TRBJ1-2; 7 bases are a match to TRBD1. The germline V gene has CDR1 KGHSH and CDR2 LQKENI. The ends lost 2 bases at V and 2 bases at J; junction bases unmatched: 5. The CDR3 runs to 15 residues. This CDR3 is CASSPSSGQNYGYTF. The CDR3 DNA follows: TGTGCCAGCTCACCATCGTCGGGACAGAACTATGGCTACACCTTC.

CDR3 sequence reads: CASSLGTAASYEQYF. CDR3 nucleotides: TGCGCCAGCAGCCTGGGGACAGCCGCTTCCTACGAGCAGTACTTC. The chain is built from TRBV5-1 and TRBJ2-7, with TRBD1 matching over 7 bases. V trimming: 4 bases; J trimming: 1 base; junction bases outside the gene matches: 8. This CDR3 is 15 amino acids long. The V gene's germline CDR1 is SGHRS and CDR2 YFSETQ.

The chain carries TRBV18 and TRBJ2-1; 9 nucleotides align to TRBD2. V trimming: 1 base; J trimming: 7 bases; junction bases outside the gene matches: 8. The germline V gene encodes CDR1 KGHSH and CDR2 LQKENI. The CDR3 has 16 amino acids. CDR3 residues: CASSPRLADIGNEQFF. In DNA, the CDR3 is TGTGCCAGCTCACCACGACTAGCGGACATCGGTAATGAGCAGTTCTTC.

The genes are TRBV6-2 or TRBV6-3 and TRBJ2-4; 8 nucleotides align to TRBD1. V gave up 2 bases and J gave up 9 bases; unmatched junction bases: 9. The CDR3 totals 15 residues. Germline values: CDR1 MNHEY, CDR2 SVGEGT. For the CDR3, the DNA is TGTGCCAGCAGTTACAGTTTACAGGGGGAGGTCATTCAGTACTTC. Encoded protein: CASSYSLQGEVIQYF.